This T cell receptor beta chain was sequenced for a study of Graves' ophthalmopathy and Graves' hyperthyroidism. RNA served as the template for amplifying TCR beta CDR3 regions. First-round RT-PCR used HTBI primers; second-round multiplex PCR followed. Using its own MiXCR run on the multiplex PCR reads, TCRdb lists one record per CDR3 protein. The sample records under 200,000 distinct CDR3 sequences, over 35% being singletons. The CDR3 has 14 amino acids. Germline V CDR1 and CDR2: LGHNT, FRNRAP. V was pared by 4 bases and J by 9 bases, with 18 bases between. None of the included patients had other autoimmune diseases, uncontrolled infections, pregnancy or lactation, as these led to exclusion. The authors diagnosed from clinical symptoms, serum thyroxine, TRAb, thyroid ultrasound and orbital computed tomography. The authors used Ficoll-Paque density gradient centrifugation to separate PBMCs. The input was around 10 ml of fresh peripheral blood.

This clonotype was detected a few times. The source of this sequence is a woman aged 40 to 50 with Graves' ophthalmopathy. J is TRBJ1-1 and V is TRBV12-5; D gene uncertain. Sequencing was carried out using peripheral blood. Here the CDR3 reads CASGSEGSITQAFF. CDR3 nucleotides: TGTGCTAGTGGTTCGGAAGGGAGTATTACACAAGCTTTCTTT.